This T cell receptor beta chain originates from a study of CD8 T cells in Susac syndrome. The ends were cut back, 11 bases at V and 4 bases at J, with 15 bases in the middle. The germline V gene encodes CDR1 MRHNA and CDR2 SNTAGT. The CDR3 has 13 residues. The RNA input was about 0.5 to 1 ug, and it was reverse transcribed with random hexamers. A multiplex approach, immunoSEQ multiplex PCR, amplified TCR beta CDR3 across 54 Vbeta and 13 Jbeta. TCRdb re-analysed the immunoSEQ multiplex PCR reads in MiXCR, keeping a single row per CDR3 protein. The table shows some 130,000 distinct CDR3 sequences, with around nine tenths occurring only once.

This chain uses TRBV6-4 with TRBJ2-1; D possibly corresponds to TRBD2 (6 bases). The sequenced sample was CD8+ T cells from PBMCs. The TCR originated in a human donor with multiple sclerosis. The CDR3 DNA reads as TGTGCCCCGTACCTCGGAGGGTACAATGAGCAGTTCTTC. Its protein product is CAPYLGGYNEQFF.